This record concerns one T cell receptor (beta chain) sequence. Reverse transcription of about 0.5 to 1 ug RNA used random hexamers. An immunoSEQ multiplex PCR generated amplified TCR beta CDR3 products spanning 54 Vbeta and 13 Jbeta. TCRdb re-called the immunoSEQ multiplex PCR reads through MiXCR, storing one row per CDR3 protein. The repertoire holds 330,000 or so distinct CDR3 sequences, about 91% seen once, with 0.18% in the top ten. The entry originates in a study of CD8 T cells in Susac syndrome. CDR3 length: 12 amino acids. Trimming took 0 bases from V and 6 from J; bases not matched to a gene: 2. Germline V gives CDR1 GTSNPN, CDR2 SVGIG (reference sequence). Sequencing of TCR beta covered CD8+ and CD4+ T cells obtained from blood. TEMRA cells were FACS-enriched, while CD8+ and CD4+ T cells were negatively isolated.

J is TRBJ2-7 and V is TRBV30, with 7 positions matching TRBD2. Sequencing used CD8+ T cells from PBMCs. The receptor comes from a human donor with multiple sclerosis. In nucleotides, the CDR3 is TGTGCCTGGAGTGTACGCGGGGGCGAGCAGTACTTC. This gives the protein CAWSVRGGEQYF. Based on the CDR3 plus reference TRBV30 and TRBJ2-7, the full variable domain is SQTIHQWPATLVQPVGSPLSLECTVEGTSNPNLYWYRQAAGRGLQLLFYSVGIGQISSEVPQNLSASRPQDRQFILSSKKLLLSDSGFYLCAWSVRGGEQYFGPGTRLTVT.